This T cell receptor (beta chain) was captured by sequencing in a study of cytomegalovirus exposure and HLA in healthy donors. With 60 Vbeta and 13 Jbeta primers, the PCR was carried out. The protocol was immunoSEQ multiplex PCR, while the TCRdb copy is restricted to in-frame clones and leaves out a portion. The sample has 190,000 or so clones; roughly four fifths are singletons. Germline loops: CDR1 LNHDA, CDR2 SQIVND (reference sequence). Trimming pared 8 bases from V and 0 bases from J, leaving 8 bases between. This CDR3 region has 13 residues. This clone was seen only a few times. V is TRBV19 and J is TRBJ1-3; D ambiguous. The sequenced sample consisted of PBMCs. The receptor's source is a man in his fifties or sixties in good health and CMV-seronegative. The CDR3 is CASHSGSGNTIYF. The CDR3 DNA follows: TGTGCCAGTCATAGTGGCTCTGGAAACACCATATATTTT.